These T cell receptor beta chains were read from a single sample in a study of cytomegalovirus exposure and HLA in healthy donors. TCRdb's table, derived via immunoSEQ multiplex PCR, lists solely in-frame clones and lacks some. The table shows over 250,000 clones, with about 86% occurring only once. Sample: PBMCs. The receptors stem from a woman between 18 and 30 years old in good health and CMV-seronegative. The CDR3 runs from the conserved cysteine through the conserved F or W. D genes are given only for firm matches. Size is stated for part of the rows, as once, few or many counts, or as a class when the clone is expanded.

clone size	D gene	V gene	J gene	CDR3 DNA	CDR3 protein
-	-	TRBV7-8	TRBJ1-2	TGTGCCAGCAGCTTACAAGAGCTAGGGGGATGGGACTATGGCTACACCTTC	CASSLQELGGWDYGYTF
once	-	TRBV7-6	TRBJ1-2	TGTGCCAGCAGCTTAGCAGCAGGGTACGCTGGCTACACCTTC	CASSLAAGYAGYTF
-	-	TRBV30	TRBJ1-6	TGTGCCTGTTCAACAGGGTTAGGAAATTCACCCCTCCACTTT	CACSTGLGNSPLHF
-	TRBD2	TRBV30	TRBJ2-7	TGTGCCTGGACACGGGAGGCGCGGTACGAGCAGTACTTC	CAWTREARYEQYF
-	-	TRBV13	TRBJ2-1	TGTGCCAGCAGCACCTTTCGTAGGAGCTCCTACAATGAGCAGTTCTTC	CASSTFRRSSYNEQFF
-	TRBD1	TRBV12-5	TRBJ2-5	TGTGCTAGTGGCTTGGACAGGGGAGAGACCCAGTACTTC	CASGLDRGETQYF
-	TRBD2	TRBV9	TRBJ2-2	TGTGCCAGCAGCGTAGGCGGTAGCGGGGGCCTAAACACCGGGGAGCTGTTTTTT	CASSVGGSGGLNTGELFF
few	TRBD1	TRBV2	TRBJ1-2	TGTGCCAGCGCCCCAACAGGGGGTAACTATGGCTACACCTTC	CASAPTGGNYGYTF
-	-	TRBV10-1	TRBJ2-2	TGCGCCAGCAGTGAAAGGACTGCGAACACCGGGGAGCTGTTTTTT	CASSERTANTGELFF
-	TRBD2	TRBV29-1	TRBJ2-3	TGCAGCGTTGGACTAGCGGGGGATGGGACAGATACGCAGTATTTT	CSVGLAGDGTDTQYF
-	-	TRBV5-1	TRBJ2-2	TGCGCCAGCAGCTTGTATCGCAGGGACACCGGGGAGCTGTTTTTT	CASSLYRRDTGELFF
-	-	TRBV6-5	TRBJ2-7	TGTGCCAGCAGTTACTCGTCTGTGACATTCTACGAGCAGTACTTC	CASSYSSVTFYEQYF
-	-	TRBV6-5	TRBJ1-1	TGTGCCAGCCGTGGGGGGGAGGTGATGAACACTGAAGCTTTCTTT	CASRGGEVMNTEAFF
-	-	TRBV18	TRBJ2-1	TGTGCCAGCGGGACAAACGGGAATGAGCAGTTCTTC	CASGTNGNEQFF
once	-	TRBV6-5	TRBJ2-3	TGTGCCAGCAGTCCGTCGGTAGATACGCAGTATTTT	CASSPSVDTQYF
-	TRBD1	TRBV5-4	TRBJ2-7	TGTGCCAGCAGCGGCCGGGACAGGGTACAAGAGCAGTACTTC	CASSGRDRVQEQYF
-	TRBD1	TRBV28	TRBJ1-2	TGTGCCAGCAGGTACCGACAGGGGTACTATGGCTACACCTTC	CASRYRQGYYGYTF
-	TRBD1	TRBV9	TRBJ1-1	TGTGCCAGCAGCATGACAGGGGGCGTCACTGAAGCTTTCTTT	CASSMTGGVTEAFF
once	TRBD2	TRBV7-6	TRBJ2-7	TGTGCCAGCAGCTTAATGCTAGCGGGGGACGAGCAGTACTTC	CASSLMLAGDEQYF
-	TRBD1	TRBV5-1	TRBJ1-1	TGCGCCAGCAGCAACGACAGGGCCACTGAAGCTTTCTTT	CASSNDRATEAFF
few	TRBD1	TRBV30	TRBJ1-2	TGTGCCCGGACAGGGGCCAACGGAGCGAAAGGCTACACCTTC	CARTGANGAKGYTF
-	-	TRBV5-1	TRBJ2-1	TGCGCCAGCAGGAGCGGAGAACCGGATGAGCAGTTCTTC	CASRSGEPDEQFF
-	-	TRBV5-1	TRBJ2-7	TGCGCCAGCAGCCCAGACAGAATCTACGAGCAGTACTTC	CASSPDRIYEQYF
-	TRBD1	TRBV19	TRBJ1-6	TGTGCCAGTAGTTTAACCGGGACAGACTTGCCTAGCTCCTATAATTCACCCCTCCACTTT	CASSLTGTDLPSSYNSPLHF
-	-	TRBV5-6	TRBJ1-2	TGTGCCAGCAGCGCCAGGGACACCTACCTTTCCTACACCTTC	CASSARDTYLSYTF
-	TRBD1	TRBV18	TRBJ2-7	TGTGCCAGCTCGCTCCCGGGACAGAAGCACGAGCAGTACTTC	CASSLPGQKHEQYF
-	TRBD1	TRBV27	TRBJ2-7	TGTGCCAGCAGGGAGGACAGGGTCCACGAGCAGTACTTC	CASREDRVHEQYF
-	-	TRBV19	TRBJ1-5	TGTGCCAGTAGTTCCTACCCGGGAGCCCAGGTCGCGGATAGCAATCAGCCCCAGCATTTT	CASSSYPGAQVADSNQPQHF
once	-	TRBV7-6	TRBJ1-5	TGTGCCAGCAGCTTATCCGGAGGGTCATTCAATCAGCCCCAGCATTTT	CASSLSGGSFNQPQHF
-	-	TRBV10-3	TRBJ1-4	TGTGCCATCAGCCATCGAGATAATGAAAAACTGTTTTTT	CAISHRDNEKLFF
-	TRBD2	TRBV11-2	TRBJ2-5	TGTGCCAGCGTACTATACGGGGGGACTAGCGGGAGGCGGGAGACCCAGTACTTC	CASVLYGGTSGRRETQYF
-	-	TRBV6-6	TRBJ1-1	TGTGCCAGCAGACATCGGGGACAGAACACTGAAGCTTTCTTT	CASRHRGQNTEAFF
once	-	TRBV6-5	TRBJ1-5	TGTGCCAGCAGCCCGGGCGGGTGGAGCAATCAGCCCCAGCATTTT	CASSPGGWSNQPQHF
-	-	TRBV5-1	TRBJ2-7	TGCGCCAGCAGCCCCACCGCGGGCTACGAGCAGTACTTC	CASSPTAGYEQYF
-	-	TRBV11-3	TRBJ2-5	TGTGCCAGCAGCGTAAAGGACGGTCCCGGAGGGGAGACCCAGTACTTC	CASSVKDGPGGETQYF
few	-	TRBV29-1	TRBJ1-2	TGCAGCGCAGAACAGGGTTCTGGTGGCTACACCTTC	CSAEQGSGGYTF
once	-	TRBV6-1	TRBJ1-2	TGTGCCAGCTCAGGACACCCGCTATTATATGGCTACACCTTC	CASSGHPLLYGYTF
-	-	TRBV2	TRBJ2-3	TGTGCCAGCAGTCCATTAAAGGTGGCTAGCGAGGGCACAGATACGCAGTATTTT	CASSPLKVASEGTDTQYF
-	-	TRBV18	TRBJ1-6	TGTGCCAGCTCACCGTCTCAGGGACTTAGGTCACCCCTCCACTTT	CASSPSQGLRSPLHF
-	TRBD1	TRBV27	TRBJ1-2	TGTGCCAGCAGTTTATCCGGGACAGACTATGGCTACACCTTC	CASSLSGTDYGYTF
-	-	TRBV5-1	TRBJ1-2	TGCGCCAGCAGCTCGCGACCCGAGGACTATGGCTACACCTTC	CASSSRPEDYGYTF
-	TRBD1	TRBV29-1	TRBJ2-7	TGCAGCGTTTATGGGGACAGGGTTTCCTACGAGCAGTACTTC	CSVYGDRVSYEQYF
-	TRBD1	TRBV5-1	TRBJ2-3	TGCGCCAGCAAGTTGGGACAGACAACCACAGATACGCAGTATTTT	CASKLGQTTTDTQYF
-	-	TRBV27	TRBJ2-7	TGTGCCAGCAGTTTACAACAGGGATCCCCCTACGAGCAGTACTTC	CASSLQQGSPYEQYF
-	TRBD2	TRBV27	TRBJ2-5	TGTGCCAGCAAACTGACTAGCGGGGATCAAGAGACCCAGTACTTC	CASKLTSGDQETQYF
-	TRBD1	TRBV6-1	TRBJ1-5	TGTGCCAGCCAAAGAACGAAACAGGGGGTGCAGCCCCAGCATTTT	CASQRTKQGVQPQHF